Reported below is one T cell receptor beta chain. No antigen is known for it. The data are from a study of cytomegalovirus exposure and HLA in healthy donors. Across the whole study: Early release data held tens of millions of unique TCRs from HLA-typed donors.

Both 60 Vbeta primers and 13 Jbeta primers went into the PCR. The repertoire was sequenced with immunoSEQ multiplex PCR; TCRdb's copy has only in-frame clones and lacks some. The sample yields 150,000 to 180,000 clones, more than 75% seen once. Findings of the study overall: Reports indicate that TCR beta sequences accurately predicted the HLA-A and HLA-B alleles of most subjects. High specificity and sensitivity for cytomegalovirus status were reported for the classifier.

The CDR3 spans 17 residues. Germline loops: CDR1 LGHNA, CDR2 YNFKEQ. V lost 0 bases and J lost 1; bases outside the gene matches: 6. This TCR came from a young man in good health and CMV-seropositive. The chain is built from TRBV4-2 and TRBJ2-3; 8 bases line up with TRBD2. Sequencing used PBMCs. This chain's CDR3 is CASSQDLGAGGTDTQYF. The CDR3 DNA reads TGTGCCAGCAGCCAAGATCTTGGAGCGGGGGGCACAGATACGCAGTATTTT.